The clone carrying this T cell receptor beta chain has only a few counts. This sample is drawn from a study of T cells in Graves' hyperthyroidism and ophthalmopathy. What was amplified from RNA transcripts were TCR beta CDR3 regions. A first-round RT-PCR of the TCR CDR3 used the HTBI primer set. One entry per CDR3 protein, called by TCRdb with MiXCR from the multiplex PCR reads. Here the sample spans some 570,000 distinct CDR3 sequences, 13% to 15% being singletons. The clonotype originates from a woman aged 18-29 years with Graves' ophthalmopathy. The source material was blood.

The CDR3 DNA sequence: TGTGCTAGTGGTGTCTTTCGGGCAGCGAAAAGGAGCAATCAGCCCCAGCATTTT. Its translation: CASGVFRAAKRSNQPQHF. The chain has TRBV12-5 and TRBJ1-5; D gene unclear. This CDR3 contains 18 residues. Germline CDR1 and CDR2: LGHNT and FRNRAP. Trimming pared 5 bases from V and 1 base from J, leaving 21 bases between.